This TCR beta chain was obtained from a study of T cells in tuberculosis. Looking at the study overall: IGRA-negative adolescents, IGRA-positive adolescents with latent tuberculosis and adults with active tuberculosis formed this South African cohort. Study-wide results and caveats: Smaller distances to GMM-specific TCRs suggested their expansion in active tuberculosis.

To note about this clone: Its specificity is unknown.

Germline V gene sequence: CDR1 SGHDT, CDR2 YYEEEE. The ends lost 4 bases at V and 3 bases at J; junction bases unmatched: 5. The CDR3 runs to 14 residues. The data were produced by immunoSEQ multiplex PCR, yet TCRdb's version contains in-frame clones alone and is incomplete. There are around 41,000 clones in the sample; approximately 94% occur only once, and about 1.8% lies in the top ten. Each donor contributed about 100,000 T cells on average, unsorted. The chain combines TRBV5-6 with TRBJ1-2; 8 nucleotides align to TRBD1. The sequence was collected from a donor aged 5-35 years with latent tuberculosis or without tuberculosis infection. Some clones in this sample may be carry-over from other donors' samples. Sequencing was performed on PBMCs. The CDR3 nucleotides are TGTGCCAGCAGCGCAGGGGGCGCCTACTATGGCTACACCTTC. Its translation: CASSAGGAYYGYTF. The variable domain in full, with the rest retrieved from reference TRBV5-6 and TRBJ1-2, is DAGVTQSPTHLIKTRGQQVTLRCSPKSGHDTVSWYQQALGQGPQFIFQYYEEEERQRGNFPDRFSGHQFPNYSSELNVNALLLGDSALYLCASSAGGAYYGYTFGSGTRLTVV.